This TCR beta chain was identified in a study of T cells after yellow fever vaccination. This clonotype was observed many times. MiXCR was run by TCRdb on the 5' RACE reads, yielding one entry per CDR3 protein. The sample records over 250,000 distinct CDR3 sequences, roughly 4.3% being singletons. This specimen was PBMCs, taken 5 days after the yellow fever booster vaccination. The sequence came from a man between 18 and 29 years old who received the YFV17D yellow fever vaccine.

The CDR3 nucleotides are TGCGCCAGCAGCCCCGAGGATCCCCGGATAGCGGGGGTCAGGGAGCAGTTCTTC. Its translation: CASSPEDPRIAGVREQFF. The V and J genes are TRBV5-1 and TRBJ2-1; TRBD2 aligns across 9 bases. This CDR3 has 18 amino acids. V dropped 4 bases and J dropped 10; count of bases not matched to a gene: 21. CDR1 SGHRS and CDR2 YFSETQ come from the germline V gene.